This T cell receptor beta chain originates from a study of shared clonotypes between healthy human individuals. Both subsets, CD45RA+ naive and CD45RA-negative memory, were split from the CD4+ cells. The CDR3 has 11 residues. The germline V gene encodes CDR1 DFQATT and CDR2 SNEGSKA (reference sequence). The ends were cut back, 6 bases at V and 1 base at J, with 6 bases in the middle. Repertoires were generated with immunoSEQ multiplex PCR, while TCRdb's copy carries only in-frame clones and drops some. The sample shows roughly 1,500,000 clones, roughly 98.5% of them seen only once. Material for sequencing was naive CD4+ T cells sorted from blood. As for subset: CD45RA+ positively selected. The receptor comes from a man between 25 and 39 years old in good health. This chain links TRBV20-1 with TRBJ1-1; D uncertain. The CDR3 nucleotides are TGCAGTGCACCTTGGAACACTGAAGCTTTCTTT. It codes for CSAPWNTEAFF.